One and the same sample provided the 7 T cell receptor beta chains below, sequenced in a study of cytomegalovirus exposure and HLA in healthy donors. In the PCR, 60 Vbeta and 13 Jbeta primers were used. The assay was immunoSEQ multiplex PCR, and TCRdb's table has in-frame clones only and misses some. Of about 200,000 clones in the sample, over 70% were seen once. The sequencing input was PBMCs. All receptors come from a boy aged 2 to 10 in good health and CMV-seronegative.

The V call is TRBV5-8, the J call TRBJ2-3; D ambiguous. The CDR3 loop spans 12 amino acids. CDR1 SGHTS and CDR2 YDEGEE come from the germline V gene. V shed 6 bases and J shed 1 base, with 6 bases lying between them. CDR3 bases: TGTGCCAGCATAGCCGGCACAGATACGCAGTATTTT. The encoded protein is CASIAGTDTQYF. The variable domain in full, completed from reference TRBV5-8 and TRBJ2-3, reads EAGVTQSPTHLIKTRGQQATLRCSPISGHTSVYWYQQALGLGLQFLLWYDEGEERNRGNFPPRFSGRQFPNYSSELNVNALELEDSALYLCASIAGTDTQYFGPGTRLTVL.

This clone was observed once. V and J are TRBV19 and TRBJ1-6, with 9 bases that match TRBD1. CDR3 length: 15 residues. The V gene's germline CDR1 is LNHDA and CDR2 SQIVND (reference sequence). J gave up 10 bases and V 2 bases, and 6 bases lay outside the gene matches. Written as DNA, the CDR3 is TGTGCCAGTAGTATAAGGGGACAGGGAGACTCACCCCTCCACTTT. As protein: CASSIRGQGDSPLHF.

This clone was seen a few times. V and J are TRBV2 and TRBJ1-5, with D perhaps TRBD1 (5 bases). CDR3 length: 16 amino acids. V was shortened by 8 bases and J by 1 base, with 18 bases between the two germline ends. CDR1 SNHLY and CDR2 FYNNEI come from the germline V gene. This CDR3 is CASGGEGRGSNQPQHF. CDR3 coding DNA: TGTGCCAGCGGGGGGGAGGGTCGAGGAAGCAATCAGCCCCAGCATTTT.

The chain uses TRBV9 and TRBJ2-2, with 8 bases that match TRBD2. V was pared by 4 bases and J by 5 bases, with 7 bases of the junction left unmatched. Germline CDR1 reads SGDLS; CDR2 reads YYNGEE. The CDR3 totals 15 residues. The CDR3 spells CASSPGGGSTGELFF. The CDR3, as DNA: TGTGCCAGCAGCCCCGGGGGGGGTAGTACCGGGGAGCTGTTTTTT.

The chain is built from TRBV19 and TRBJ1-1; D unclear. Germline assignment: CDR1 LNHDA and CDR2 SQIVND (reference sequence). This CDR3 spans 15 amino acids. Trimming took off 3 bases at V and 1 base at J, with 12 bases between the two ends. Here the CDR3 DNA reads TGTGCCAGTAGTATTTATAGCGGAGAGAACACTGAAGCTTTCTTT. The encoded protein is CASSIYSGENTEAFF.

V gene TRBV5-1 combines with J gene TRBJ1-4; D gene unclear. Germline V gives CDR1 SGHRS, CDR2 YFSETQ. The CDR3 covers 13 residues. Trimming stripped 8 bases from V and 7 bases from J, with 15 bases between. For the CDR3, the DNA is TGCGCCAGGCCAGGTGATTGGGTTGAAAAACTGTTTTTT. Translation gives CARPGDWVEKLFF.

This clone occurred once. The chain is built from TRBV9 and TRBJ2-7; D gene uncertain. Trimming took off 0 bases at V and 1 base at J, with 5 bases between the two ends. This CDR3 has 13 residues. Germline loops: CDR1 SGDLS, CDR2 YYNGEE. CDR3: CASSVEQSYEQYF. The DNA for the CDR3 is TGTGCCAGCAGCGTAGAACAATCCTACGAGCAGTACTTC.